This entry is about one T cell receptor (beta chain). The data were obtained in a study of technical replicates of blood from a handful of donors. CDR1 SGHDT and CDR2 YYEEEE come from the germline V gene. The length of the CDR3 is 13 residues. V lost 2 bases, J lost 6 bases, and 2 bases stayed unmatched. Clones were sequenced by immunoSEQ multiplex PCR, and TCRdb holds only the in-frame ones, with some missing. The sample lists under 95,000 clones; roughly 94% were seen once. The chain links TRBV5-6 to TRBJ1-2, with 9 bases identical to TRBD1. This clonotype was sampled from a human donor in good health. The sample taken for sequencing was T cells isolated from PBMCs. The CDR3 sequence: CASSFWDRDGYTF. The DNA for the CDR3 is TGTGCCAGCAGCTTTTGGGACAGGGATGGCTACACCTTC.